A selection of T cell receptor beta chains follows, all from one sample in a study of blood T cell repertoires in COVID-19. Using immunoSEQ multiplex PCR, the repertoire was profiled, and TCRdb retains in-frame clones only, with some absent. The sample holds some 200,000 clones, around 84% seen once. Material: peripheral blood. These TCRs come from a man aged 25-45 years with active or convalescent COVID-19. Each CDR3 is given with its conserved first and last residue. Each record gives: clone size, J gene, D gene, V gene, CDR3 DNA, CDR3 protein. D genes are given only for firm matches. Size is omitted from some rows. Given values are once, few, many or a class for expanded clones.

. TRBJ1-6 TRBD1 TRBV13 TGTGCCAGCAGCCCCTCGGACAGGGTTGGATCACCCCTCCACTTT CASSPSDRVGSPLHF
once TRBJ1-4 TRBD1 TRBV4-3 TGCGCCAGCAGTCCCGGACAGGGGAAGGATGAAAAACTGTTTTTT CASSPGQGKDEKLFF
. TRBJ1-1 . TRBV5-4 TGTGCCAGCAGCCCTACCCCCCGGGGGGAAACTGAAGCTTTCTTT CASSPTPRGETEAFF
. TRBJ1-3 TRBD1 TRBV7-9 TGTGCCAGCAGCTTGGGTGCGGACAGGGCCAACACCATATATTTT CASSLGADRANTIYF
. TRBJ2-5 TRBD1 TRBV11-3 TGTGCCAGCAGCCAAAGGGACCGACAGGGGGCTCGGGAGACCCAGTACTTC CASSQRDRQGARETQYF
few TRBJ1-2 . TRBV6-2/TRBV6-3 TGTGCCAGCAGTTCCTTCCGGGACACTCTCTTC CASSSFRDTLF
. TRBJ2-5 TRBD1 TRBV10-3 TGTGCCATCAGTGCTCGGACAGGAGAAGAGACCCAGTACTTC CAISARTGEETQYF
. TRBJ1-2 . TRBV7-2 TGTGCCAGCCAACAGCCGAGGGCCACTATCTATGGCTACACCTTC CASQQPRATIYGYTF
. TRBJ2-5 TRBD2 TRBV11-2 TGTGCCAGCAGCGCTTTGGGGGGGGTCCAAGAGACCCAGTACTTC CASSALGGVQETQYF
once TRBJ2-7 . TRBV20-1 TGCAGTGCTAGTAATCTGGACAGCGTGAGCTACGAGCAGTACTTC CSASNLDSVSYEQYF
. TRBJ2-2 . TRBV4-1 TGCGCCAGCAGCCAAGAAGGGGGGGCTGCCCAGGGGGAGCTGTTTTTT CASSQEGGAAQGELFF
. TRBJ1-6 TRBD1 TRBV28 TGTGCCAGCAGACCGGGACAGACGAATTCACCCCTCCACTTT CASRPGQTNSPLHF
. TRBJ2-1 . TRBV6-5 TGTGCCAGCAGCCTGGGGCGCAGATACAATGAGCAGTTCTTC CASSLGRRYNEQFF
. TRBJ2-2 . TRBV27 TGTGCCAGCAGTTTCCTAACCGGGGAGCTGTTTTTT CASSFLTGELFF
. TRBJ1-1 TRBD1 TRBV13 TGTGCCAGCAGCTCCACAGGGGGCAGAGCCACTGAAGCTTTCTTT CASSSTGGRATEAFF
. TRBJ2-3 . TRBV20-1 TGCAGTGCGGCCGGGACAGATACGCAGTATTTT CSAAGTDTQYF
. TRBJ2-2 . TRBV6-4 TGTGCCAGCAGTGAGAACACCGCGAACACCGGGGAGCTGTTTTTT CASSENTANTGELFF
. TRBJ2-3 TRBD2 TRBV5-1 TGCGCCAGCAGCTCCAGATTAGCGGGAGAGCCAGATACGCAGTATTTT CASSSRLAGEPDTQYF
. TRBJ1-4 TRBD1 TRBV6-1 TGTGCCAGCAGATCCGGGACAGGGGGAATTGAAAAACTGTTTTTT CASRSGTGGIEKLFF
few TRBJ2-7 TRBD2 TRBV6-2/TRBV6-3 TGTGCCAGCAGTTTAGGACTAGCGGGAGGCGAGCAGTACTTC CASSLGLAGGEQYF
. TRBJ2-7 TRBD1 TRBV30 TGTGCCTGGAGTCCGACAGGGATTTCCTACGAGCAGTACTTC CAWSPTGISYEQYF
. TRBJ2-1 TRBD1 TRBV4-1 TGCGCCAGCAGCCAAGAGACAGGGGGCCTATACAATGAGCAGTTCTTC CASSQETGGLYNEQFF
. TRBJ1-2 . TRBV7-2 TGTGCCAGCAGCCCGGGGGTCCACTATGGCTACACCTTC CASSPGVHYGYTF
. TRBJ1-2 . TRBV5-4 TGTGCCATACAGGGTCGGGCCTATGGCTACACCTTC CAIQGRAYGYTF
. TRBJ1-6 . TRBV2 TGTGCCAGCTTCCAGGGTAACTCACCCCTCCACTTT CASFQGNSPLHF
few TRBJ1-5 TRBD1 TRBV10-3 TGTGCCATCAGGGAGGACAGGGCGGGTCAGCCCCAGCATTTT CAIREDRAGQPQHF
. TRBJ1-5 . TRBV21-1 TGTGCCAGCAGCAAAGTCGCTGCGGTGGTCGATCAGCCCCAGCATTTT CASSKVAAVVDQPQHF
. TRBJ2-1 . TRBV24-1 TGTGCCACCAGTGATCCCTATTCCTATGAGCAGTTCTTC CATSDPYSYEQFF
. TRBJ1-5 TRBD1 TRBV6-5 TGTGCCAGCAGAACCGGGACAGGACGCAATCAGCCCCAGCATTTT CASRTGTGRNQPQHF
. TRBJ2-1 TRBD2 TRBV19 TGTGCCAGTAGTATCGGGGAGGGCTGGGATGAGCAGTTCTTC CASSIGEGWDEQFF
. TRBJ1-5 . TRBV30 TGTGCCTGGAGCTTCCCCGCGACAGGCGCAGGGACTCAGCCCCAGCATTTT CAWSFPATGAGTQPQHF
few TRBJ1-1 TRBD1 TRBV5-5 TGTGCCAGCAGCCCAAGACAGGGCTTGGCCACTGAAGCTTTCTTT CASSPRQGLATEAFF
. TRBJ2-5 TRBD2 TRBV9 TGTGCCAGCAGCGTAGTGCTAGCGGGCCAAGAGACCCAGTACTTC CASSVVLAGQETQYF
. TRBJ2-5 . TRBV2 TGTGCCAGCAGTGACGTCAGGGGCGGAGAGACCCAGTACTTC CASSDVRGGETQYF
. TRBJ1-1 . TRBV18 TGTGCCAGCTCACCCTTAGACAGGATGAACACTGAAGCTTTCTTT CASSPLDRMNTEAFF
. TRBJ1-1 . TRBV14 TGTGCCAGCAGCCAAGATCAAGGAACGGGAGCTTTCTTT CASSQDQGTGAFF
. TRBJ2-4 TRBD2 TRBV18 TGTGCCAGCTCACCAGGCGCCCCAGCGGGAGGCACTACATGGGACATTCAGTACTTC CASSPGAPAGGTTWDIQYF
. TRBJ1-6 TRBD1 TRBV5-5 TGTGCCAGCAGGCCCGGGACAGGAGGGTCACCCCTCCACTTT CASRPGTGGSPLHF
. TRBJ1-6 . TRBV18 TGTGCCAGCTCCCCTCGCGTCCAGGGTTCCGCCTCCTATAATTCACCCCTCCACTTT CASSPRVQGSASYNSPLHF
. TRBJ2-2 . TRBV9 TGTGCCAGCAGCGTAGGGCCAGAGAACACCGGGGAGCTGTTTTTT CASSVGPENTGELFF
. TRBJ2-1 . TRBV5-1 TGCGCCAGCAGCTTGGTGCCTGGAACGGGCTACAATGAGCAGTTCTTC CASSLVPGTGYNEQFF
. TRBJ1-2 TRBD1 TRBV11-3 TGTGCCAGCAGCTTAGGGACAGGGAGCTATGGCTACACCTTC CASSLGTGSYGYTF
. TRBJ2-7 TRBD2 TRBV7-2 TGTGCCAGCGCGACGCAGGCGGGAGGGGGCTACGAGCAGTACTTC CASATQAGGGYEQYF
. TRBJ2-1 TRBD2 TRBV6-5 TGTGCCAGCAGAGAGCGGGAGGGCAACGAGCAGTTCTTC CASREREGNEQFF
. TRBJ1-1 . TRBV28 TGTGCCAGCAGTTTAGGGCGGGCCACTGAAGCTTTCTTT CASSLGRATEAFF
. TRBJ2-7 . TRBV11-2 TGTGCCAGCAGGCCCGGTCTGAGGAACGGGGTCCACGAGCAGTACTTC CASRPGLRNGVHEQYF
. TRBJ2-2 TRBD2 TRBV19 TGTGCCAGTAGTTTAGGACTAGCGGGCACCGGGGAGCTGTTTTTT CASSLGLAGTGELFF
. TRBJ1-5 TRBD1 TRBV9 TGTGCCAGCAGCTACATGGGACAGGGTAGTGAGCCCCAGCATTTT CASSYMGQGSEPQHF
. TRBJ2-3 . TRBV5-1 TGCGCCAGCGCCGACCCGGGGGTGACTCCAAATACGCAGTATTTT CASADPGVTPNTQYF
. TRBJ1-1 . TRBV2 TGTGCCAGCAGTGCTGGTCAGAGGACAAACACTGAAGCTTTCTTT CASSAGQRTNTEAFF
. TRBJ1-2 . TRBV5-1 TGCGCCAGCAGCTTGGAGCAGGGGCCGGGAGGCTATGGCTACACCTTC CASSLEQGPGGYGYTF
. TRBJ1-6 . TRBV5-1 TGCGCCAGCAGCTCGGACAGCTCCTCACCCCTCCACTTT CASSSDSSSPLHF
. TRBJ2-3 . TRBV11-2 TGTGCCAGCAGCCTCCGACAGACAGATACGCAGTATTTT CASSLRQTDTQYF
. TRBJ2-5 TRBD1 TRBV29-1 TGCAGCGTTGAACAGGGGGCTCAAGAGACCCAGTACTTC CSVEQGAQETQYF
. TRBJ1-6 . TRBV5-6 TGTGCCAGCAGCTTGGCGGGGTCGGGGAATTCACCCCTCCACTTT CASSLAGSGNSPLHF
. TRBJ2-1 TRBD1 TRBV5-1 TGCGCCAGCATAAGCGGCCCAGGGGGCTCCTACAATGAGCAGTTCTTC CASISGPGGSYNEQFF
. TRBJ1-3 TRBD1 TRBV6-6 TGTGCCAGCAGCGAGATGACAGGGCGCGGAAACACCATATATTTT CASSEMTGRGNTIYF
. TRBJ2-1 . TRBV14 TGTGCCAGCAGCCCACGGGAGATGCGGGCATACAATGAGCAGTTCTTC CASSPREMRAYNEQFF
. TRBJ2-1 TRBD2 TRBV6-5 TGTGCCACCAAACTAGCGACCTCCTACAATGAGCAGTTCTTC CATKLATSYNEQFF